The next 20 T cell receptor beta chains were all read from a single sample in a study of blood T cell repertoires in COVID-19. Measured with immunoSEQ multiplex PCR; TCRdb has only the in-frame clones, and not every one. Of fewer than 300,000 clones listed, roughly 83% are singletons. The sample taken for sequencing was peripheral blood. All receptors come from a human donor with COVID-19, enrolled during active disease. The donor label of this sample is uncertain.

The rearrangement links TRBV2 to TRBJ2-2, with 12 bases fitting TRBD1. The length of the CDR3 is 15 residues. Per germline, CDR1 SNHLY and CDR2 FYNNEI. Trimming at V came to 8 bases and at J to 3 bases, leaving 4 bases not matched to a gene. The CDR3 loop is CASGTGGMDTGELFF. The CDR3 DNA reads TGTGCCAGCGGGACAGGGGGCATGGACACCGGGGAGCTGTTTTTT.

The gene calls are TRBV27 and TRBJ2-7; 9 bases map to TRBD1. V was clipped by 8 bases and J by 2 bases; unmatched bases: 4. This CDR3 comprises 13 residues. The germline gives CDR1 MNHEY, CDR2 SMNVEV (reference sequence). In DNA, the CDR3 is TGTGCCAGCGGTCGACAGGGGGCCTACGAGCAGTACTTC. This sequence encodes CASGRQGAYEQYF.

CDR3 in amino acids: CASSPNRTPNSRGYGYTF. As DNA, the CDR3 is TGTGCCAGCAGCCCAAACCGAACCCCAAACTCACGGGGCTATGGCTACACCTTC. The chain has TRBV7-2 and TRBJ1-2; D not resolved. V lost 5 bases, J lost 4 bases, and 26 bases lay in between. Germline lookup yields CDR1 SGHTA and CDR2 FQGNSA. The CDR3 is 18 amino acids.

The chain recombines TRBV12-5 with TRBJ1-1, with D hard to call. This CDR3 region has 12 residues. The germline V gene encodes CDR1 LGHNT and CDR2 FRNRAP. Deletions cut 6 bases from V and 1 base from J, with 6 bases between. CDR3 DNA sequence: TGTGCTAGTGGGATAGAGAACACTGAAGCTTTCTTT. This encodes CASGIENTEAFF.

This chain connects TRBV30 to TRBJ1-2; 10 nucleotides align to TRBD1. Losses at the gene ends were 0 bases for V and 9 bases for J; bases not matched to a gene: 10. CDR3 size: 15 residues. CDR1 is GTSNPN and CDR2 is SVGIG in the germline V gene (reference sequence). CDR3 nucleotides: TGTGCCTGGAGTGTACTTATGGGACAGGGGAGTCGCTACACCTTC. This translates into CAWSVLMGQGSRYTF. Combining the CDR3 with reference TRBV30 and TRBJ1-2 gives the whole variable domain SQTIHQWPATLVQPVGSPLSLECTVEGTSNPNLYWYRQAAGRGLQLLFYSVGIGQISSEVPQNLSASRPQDRQFILSSKKLLLSDSGFYLCAWSVLMGQGSRYTFGSGTRLTVV.

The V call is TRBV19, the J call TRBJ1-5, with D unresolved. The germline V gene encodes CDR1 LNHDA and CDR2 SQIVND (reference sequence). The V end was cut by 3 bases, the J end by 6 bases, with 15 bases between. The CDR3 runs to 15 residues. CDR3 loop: CASSILSGQGQPQHF. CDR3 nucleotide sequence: TGTGCCAGTAGTATTTTAAGTGGGCAAGGTCAGCCCCAGCATTTT.

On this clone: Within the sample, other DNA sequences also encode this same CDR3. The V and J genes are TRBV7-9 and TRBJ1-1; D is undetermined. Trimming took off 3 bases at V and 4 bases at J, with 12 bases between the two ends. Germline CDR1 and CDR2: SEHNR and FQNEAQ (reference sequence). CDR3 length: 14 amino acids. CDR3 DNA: TGTGCCAGCAGCTTTGGCGGGTTGGGCACTGAAGCTTTCTTT. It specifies CASSFGGLGTEAFF.

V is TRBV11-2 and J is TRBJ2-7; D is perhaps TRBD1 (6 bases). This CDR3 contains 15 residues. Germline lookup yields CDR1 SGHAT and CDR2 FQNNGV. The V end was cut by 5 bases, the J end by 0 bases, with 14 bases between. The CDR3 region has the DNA TGTGCCAGCAGCAGAGACAGGTTGAGCTCCTACGAGCAGTACTTC. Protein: CASSRDRLSSYEQYF.

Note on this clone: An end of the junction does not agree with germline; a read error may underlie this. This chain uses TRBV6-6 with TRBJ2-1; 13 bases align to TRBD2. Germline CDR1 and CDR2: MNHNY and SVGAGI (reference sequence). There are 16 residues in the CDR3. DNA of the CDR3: TGCGCCAGCAGTCGATATACTAGCGGGAGGGTAAATGAGCAGTTCTTC. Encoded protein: CASSRYTSGRVNEQFF.

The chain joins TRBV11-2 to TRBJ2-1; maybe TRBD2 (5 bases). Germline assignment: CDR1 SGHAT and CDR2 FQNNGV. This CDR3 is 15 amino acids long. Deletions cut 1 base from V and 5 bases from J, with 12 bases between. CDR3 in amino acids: CASSLAPGLDNEQFF. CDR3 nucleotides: TGTGCCAGCAGCTTAGCACCTGGACTCGACAATGAGCAGTTCTTC.

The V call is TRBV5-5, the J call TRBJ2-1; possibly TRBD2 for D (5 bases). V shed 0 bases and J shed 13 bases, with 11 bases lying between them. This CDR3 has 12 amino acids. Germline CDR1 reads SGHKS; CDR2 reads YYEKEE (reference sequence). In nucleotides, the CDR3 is TGTGCCAGCAGCTTGGTAGCGCTAAATCAGTTCTTC. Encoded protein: CASSLVALNQFF.

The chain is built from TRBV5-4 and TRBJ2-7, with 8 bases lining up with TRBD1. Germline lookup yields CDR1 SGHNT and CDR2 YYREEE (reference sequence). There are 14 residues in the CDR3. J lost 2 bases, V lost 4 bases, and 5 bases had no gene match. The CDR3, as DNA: TGTGCCAGCAGCCCGGGACAGGCGACCTACGAGCAGTACTTC. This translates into CASSPGQATYEQYF.

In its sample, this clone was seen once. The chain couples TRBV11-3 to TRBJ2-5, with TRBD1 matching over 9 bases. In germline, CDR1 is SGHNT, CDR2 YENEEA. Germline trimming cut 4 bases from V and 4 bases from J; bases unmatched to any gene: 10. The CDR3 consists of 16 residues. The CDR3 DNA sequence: TGTGCCAGCAGCTCTGGAGGGACAGGGCCGGGAGAGACCCAGTACTTC. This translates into CASSSGGTGPGETQYF.

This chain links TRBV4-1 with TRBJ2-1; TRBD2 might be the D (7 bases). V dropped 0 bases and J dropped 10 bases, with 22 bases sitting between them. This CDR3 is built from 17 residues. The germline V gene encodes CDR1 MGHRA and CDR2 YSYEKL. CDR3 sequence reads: CASSQEDLFGGPREQFF. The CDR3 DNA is TGCGCCAGCAGCCAAGAAGATTTGTTCGGGGGGCCGCGGGAGCAGTTCTTC.

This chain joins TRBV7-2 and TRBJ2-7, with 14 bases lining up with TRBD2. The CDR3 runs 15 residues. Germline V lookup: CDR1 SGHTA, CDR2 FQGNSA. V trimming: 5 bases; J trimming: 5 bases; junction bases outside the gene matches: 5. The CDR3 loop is CASSKGLAGDDEQYF. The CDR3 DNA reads TGTGCCAGCAGCAAGGGACTAGCGGGAGACGACGAGCAGTACTTC. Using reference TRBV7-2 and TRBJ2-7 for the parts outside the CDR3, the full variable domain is GAGVSQSPSNKVTEKGKDVELRCDPISGHTALYWYRQSLGQGLEFLIYFQGNSAPDKSGLPSDRFSAERTGGSVSTLTIQRTQQEDSAVYLCASSKGLAGDDEQYFGPGTRLTVT.

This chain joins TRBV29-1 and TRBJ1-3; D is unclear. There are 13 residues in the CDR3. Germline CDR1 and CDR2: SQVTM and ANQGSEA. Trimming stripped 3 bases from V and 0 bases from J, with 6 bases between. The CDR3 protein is CSVDPGSGNTIYF. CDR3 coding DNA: TGCAGCGTTGACCCCGGCTCTGGAAACACCATATATTTT.

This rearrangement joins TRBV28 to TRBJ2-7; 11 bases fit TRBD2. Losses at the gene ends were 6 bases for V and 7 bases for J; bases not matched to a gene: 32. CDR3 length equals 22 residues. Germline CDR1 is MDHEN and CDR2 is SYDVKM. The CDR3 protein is CASRLRLGRPLTSGMGSREQYF. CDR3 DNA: TGTGCCAGCAGGTTACGGTTGGGACGTCCCCTGACTAGCGGGATGGGCTCGAGGGAGCAGTACTTC.

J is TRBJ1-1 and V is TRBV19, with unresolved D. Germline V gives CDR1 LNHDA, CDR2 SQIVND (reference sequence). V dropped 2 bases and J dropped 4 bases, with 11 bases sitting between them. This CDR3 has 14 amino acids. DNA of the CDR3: TGTGCCAGTAGTATAATGGCAGTCCGCACTGAAGCTTTCTTT. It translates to CASSIMAVRTEAFF.

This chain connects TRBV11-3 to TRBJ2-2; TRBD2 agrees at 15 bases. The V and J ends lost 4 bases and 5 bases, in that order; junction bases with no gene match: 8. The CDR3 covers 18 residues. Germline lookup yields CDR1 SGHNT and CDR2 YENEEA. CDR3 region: CASSWTSGRAEWTGELFF. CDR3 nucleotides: TGTGCCAGCAGCTGGACTAGCGGGAGGGCCGAATGGACCGGGGAGCTGTTTTTT.

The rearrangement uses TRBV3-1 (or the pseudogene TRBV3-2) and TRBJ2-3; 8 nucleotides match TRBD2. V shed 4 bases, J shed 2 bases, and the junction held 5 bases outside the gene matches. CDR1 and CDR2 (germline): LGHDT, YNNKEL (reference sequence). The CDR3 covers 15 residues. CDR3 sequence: CASSPLAGYTDTQYF. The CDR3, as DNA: TGTGCCAGCAGCCCCCTAGCGGGTTACACAGATACGCAGTATTTT.